This passage covers 32 T cell receptor beta chains from one sample sequenced in a study of blood T cell repertoires in COVID-19. Assay used: immunoSEQ multiplex PCR; TCRdb lists only in-frame clones, some missing. Altogether 250,000 to 400,000 clones are present, roughly 90% being singletons, with the ten largest covering 2.5% to 3.5%. Sequencing was carried out using peripheral blood. Receptors originate from a woman aged 25-40 years with COVID-19, enrolled during active disease.

Here the CDR3 reads CSVGGTSANTDTQYF. DNA of the CDR3: TGCAGCGTTGGGGGGACTAGCGCCAACACAGATACGCAGTATTTT. V is TRBV29-1 and J is TRBJ2-3; 10 bases match TRBD2. Germline trimming cut 4 bases from V and 2 bases from J; bases unmatched to any gene: 6. Germline V CDR1 and CDR2: SQVTM, ANQGSEA. This CDR3 has 15 amino acids.

In DNA, the CDR3 is TGTGCCAGCAGGGAGACAGGGGGAGGAAACACCGGGGAGCTGTTTTTT. Translated: CASRETGGGNTGELFF. The chain links TRBV5-6 to TRBJ2-2; 9 bases match TRBD1. From germline, CDR1 is SGHDT and CDR2 YYEEEE. This CDR3 region has 16 residues. V lost 5 bases to trimming and J lost 2 bases; unmatched junction nucleotides: 7. Full variable domain (rest looked up from reference TRBV5-6 and TRBJ2-2): DAGVTQSPTHLIKTRGQQVTLRCSPKSGHDTVSWYQQALGQGPQFIFQYYEEEERQRGNFPDRFSGHQFPNYSSELNVNALLLGDSALYLCASRETGGGNTGELFFGEGSRLTVL.

The chain carries TRBV30 and TRBJ1-4, with 8 bases identical to TRBD1. From germline, CDR1 is GTSNPN and CDR2 SVGIG (reference sequence). The CDR3 covers 13 residues. V lost 5 bases, J lost 8 bases, and 7 bases stayed unmatched. The CDR3 region is CAWGATGGEKLFF. CDR3 coding DNA: TGTGCCTGGGGCGCTACAGGGGGGGAAAAACTGTTTTTT.

The chain employs TRBV2 and TRBJ2-3; the match to TRBD2 covers 10 bases. V lost 7 bases, J lost 2 bases, and 6 bases stayed unmatched. The germline V gene encodes CDR1 SNHLY and CDR2 FYNNEI. The CDR3 is made up of 15 amino acids. The CDR3: CASTLAGASTDTQYF. The CDR3 region has the DNA TGTGCCAGCACCCTAGCGGGAGCATCCACAGATACGCAGTATTTT.

The gene calls are TRBV19 and TRBJ1-1, with D unclear. Germline CDR1 and CDR2: LNHDA and SQIVND (reference sequence). Trimming took 3 bases from V and 0 from J, leaving 8 bases between them. CDR3 length: 14 residues. CDR3 residues: CASSMGSLNTEAFF. CDR3 bases: TGTGCCAGTAGTATGGGGAGCCTGAACACTGAAGCTTTCTTT. Looking up the rest from reference TRBV19 and TRBJ1-1 gives the full variable domain: DGGITQSPKYLFRKEGQNVTLSCEQNLNHDAMYWYRQDPGQGLRLIYYSQIVNDFQKGDIAEGYSVSREKKESFPLTVTSAQKNPTAFYLCASSMGSLNTEAFFGQGTRLTVV.

The gene calls are TRBV5-1 and TRBJ2-5; 11 nucleotides agree with TRBD2. Germline V gene lookup returns CDR1 SGHRS and CDR2 YFSETQ. The CDR3 is made up of 17 amino acids. V dropped 0 bases and J dropped 3; count of bases not matched to a gene: 7. The CDR3 reads CASSLEPSGGMKETQYF. In nucleotides, the CDR3 is TGCGCCAGCAGCTTGGAGCCTAGCGGGGGGATGAAAGAGACCCAGTACTTC.

The chain links TRBV2 to TRBJ1-4; 9 bases are shared with TRBD1. Germline CDR1 SNHLY, CDR2 FYNNEI. With 8 bases clipped from V and 8 bases from J, the junction kept 6 bases outside the gene matches. The CDR3 is 13 amino acids. This CDR3 is CASERTGEEKLFF. The CDR3 DNA is TGTGCCAGCGAGAGGACAGGGGAAGAAAAACTGTTTTTT.

V and J are TRBV16 and TRBJ1-5; D unclear. There are 14 residues in the CDR3. Germline CDR1 is KGHSY and CDR2 is FQNENV. The V and J ends lost 4 bases and 5 bases respectively, with 12 bases between them. The CDR3 DNA sequence: TGTGCCAGCAGCCCACTTGATGGAGATCAGCCCCAGCATTTT. This sequence encodes CASSPLDGDQPQHF.

The J gene is TRBJ1-2, the V gene TRBV2, with D hard to call. Per the germline V gene, CDR1 is SNHLY and CDR2 is FYNNEI. V lost 2 bases, J lost 8 bases, and 18 bases lay in between. CDR3 length: 15 residues. The DNA for the CDR3 is TGTGCCAGCAGTGAATTTGGGCCGACATTCTTAGGCTACACCTTC. Protein sequence: CASSEFGPTFLGYTF.

The chain is built from TRBV4-2 and TRBJ2-2; TRBD2 might be the D (6 bases). The CDR3 has 16 amino acids. V shed 2 bases and J shed 5 bases, with 15 bases lying between them. Germline-derived CDR1 and CDR2 are LGHNA and YNFKEQ. CDR3 coding DNA: TGTGCCAGCAGCCAACGGCGGGGCCGGGGGACCGGGGAGCTGTTTTTT. This codes for CASSQRRGRGTGELFF.

This rearrangement joins TRBV7-2 to TRBJ2-3; D not resolved. V shed 0 bases and J shed 2 bases, with 12 bases lying between them. The CDR3 spans 16 residues. Germline CDR1 reads SGHTA; CDR2 reads FQGNSA. The CDR3 loop reads CASSLARLISTDTQYF. CDR3 nucleotide sequence: TGTGCCAGCAGCTTAGCGAGGCTTATTTCCACAGATACGCAGTATTTT.

This clone was recorded only once. The V call is TRBV13, the J call TRBJ2-1; possibly TRBD2 for D (5 bases). The CDR3 is made up of 16 amino acids. Germline lookup yields CDR1 PRHDT and CDR2 FYEKMQ (reference sequence). V shed 1 base and J shed 0 bases, with 10 bases lying between them. CDR3 residues: CASSLAAESSYNEQFF. The DNA for the CDR3 is TGTGCCAGCAGCTTAGCAGCGGAGAGCTCCTACAATGAGCAGTTCTTC.

This chain connects TRBV6-1 to TRBJ1-2; 8 bases line up with TRBD1. CDR1 is MNHNS, CDR2 SASEGT, per germline. J gave up 4 bases and V 3 bases, and 4 bases lay outside the gene matches. This CDR3 is 14 amino acids long. DNA of the CDR3: TGTGCCAGCAGTGACAGGGGGCAGAGCTATGGCTACACCTTC. Residues: CASSDRGQSYGYTF.

The V call is TRBV6-5, the J call TRBJ1-1; TRBD1 might be the D (5 bases). There are 16 residues in the CDR3. CDR1 is MNHEY and CDR2 is SVGAGI in the germline V gene. V lost 4 bases and J lost 9, with 24 bases in between. CDR3 residues: CASSSPAVRGEGQAFF. CDR3 sequence (DNA): TGTGCCAGCAGTTCTCCCGCGGTCAGAGGGGAGGGACAAGCTTTCTTT.

The chain combines TRBV2 with TRBJ2-1; the match to TRBD1 covers 10 bases. Trimming cost V 6 bases and J 3 bases; bases outside gene matches: 5. Per germline, CDR1 SNHLY and CDR2 FYNNEI. CDR3 length equals 15 residues. CDR3 coding DNA: TGTGCCAGCAGCTTGGGACAGGGGATCTACAATGAGCAGTTCTTC. Amino acids: CASSLGQGIYNEQFF.

The chain couples TRBV2 to TRBJ2-5; tentatively, D is TRBD2 (6 bases). The CDR3 extends over 15 amino acids. Per germline, CDR1 SNHLY and CDR2 FYNNEI. With 0 bases removed from V and 2 bases from J, the gap between germline ends came to 10 bases. CDR3 sequence: CASSEAGGAQETQYF. The CDR3 nucleotides are TGTGCCAGCAGTGAAGCTGGCGGGGCTCAAGAGACCCAGTACTTC.

This clone has only one observation. Other DNA variants within this sample encode the same CDR3. The chain is built from TRBV6-5 and TRBJ2-7, with 13 bases matching TRBD2. This CDR3 has 14 amino acids. The germline V gene encodes CDR1 MNHEY and CDR2 SVGAGI. The V gene end was trimmed by 6 bases and the J gene end by 3 bases; junction bases not matched to a gene: 2. This CDR3 reads CASSRTSGSYEQYF. The CDR3 DNA reads TGTGCCAGCAGCAGGACTAGCGGGAGCTACGAGCAGTACTTC.

The rearrangement joins TRBV18 to TRBJ2-2, with 8 bases lining up with TRBD1. Trimming removed 3 bases from V and 4 bases from J; junction bases left unmatched: 1. CDR1 KGHSH and CDR2 LQKENI come from the germline V gene. This CDR3 comprises 14 residues. The CDR3 protein is CASSPQGATGELFF. CDR3 bases: TGTGCCAGCTCACCTCAGGGGGCCACCGGGGAGCTGTTTTTT.

The chain combines TRBV7-9 with TRBJ1-2; D gene uncertain. The CDR3 totals 12 residues. The V end lost 5 bases, the J end lost 8 bases, and 12 bases lay between the germline ends. Germline loops: CDR1 SEHNR, CDR2 FQNEAQ (reference sequence). The CDR3 DNA follows: TGTGCCAGCAGCCCGGGTATCGGAGGCTACACCTTC. It yields the protein CASSPGIGGYTF. Variable domain in full (rest from reference TRBV7-9 and TRBJ1-2): DTGVSQNPRHKITKRGQNVTFRCDPISEHNRLYWYRQTLGQGPEFLTYFQNEAQLEKSRLLSDRFSAERPKGSFSTLEIQRTEQGDSAMYLCASSPGIGGYTFGSGTRLTVV.

J is TRBJ2-6 and V is TRBV6-2 or TRBV6-3; tentative D call: TRBD1 (5 bases). Germline values: CDR1 MNHEY, CDR2 SVGEGT. With 6 bases removed from V and 0 bases from J, the gap between germline ends came to 21 bases. The CDR3 covers 19 residues. The CDR3 here is CASSPFSGPGYSGANVLTF. The CDR3, as DNA: TGTGCCAGCAGCCCTTTTTCCGGGCCAGGGTACTCTGGGGCCAACGTCCTGACTTTC.

The chain links TRBV10-1 to TRBJ1-5; D not certain. From germline, CDR1 is WNHNN and CDR2 SYGVQD (reference sequence). The CDR3 runs 13 residues. The V and J ends lost 4 bases and 6 bases respectively, with 10 bases between them. The CDR3 DNA follows: TGCGCCAGCAGTGTCGGGTACGGTCAGCCCCAGCATTTT. Protein sequence: CASSVGYGQPQHF.

The gene calls are TRBV28 and TRBJ1-6; 9 bases align to TRBD1. CDR1 is MDHEN, CDR2 SYDVKM, per germline. The CDR3 loop spans 15 amino acids. With V trimmed by 3 bases and J by 4 bases, 1 base remained unmatched. The CDR3, as DNA: TGTGCCAGCAGTTTCGGGACAGGGTATAATTCACCCCTCCACTTT. It is translated as CASSFGTGYNSPLHF.

The CDR3, as DNA: TGTGCCAGCTCACCACCGGGGGGTCCCACAGATACGCAGTATTTT. As protein: CASSPPGGPTDTQYF. The V gene is TRBV18, the J gene TRBJ2-3; TRBD2 is a possible D gene (6 bases). V lost 0 bases and J lost 2, with 9 bases in between. Germline V lookup: CDR1 KGHSH, CDR2 LQKENI. This CDR3 spans 15 amino acids.

This CDR3 reads CASSPSAGGTFDTEAFF. CDR3 coding DNA: TGTGCCAGCAGCCCTAGCGCGGGGGGTACGTTTGACACTGAAGCTTTCTTT. This chain links TRBV5-4 with TRBJ1-1; D might be TRBD1 (5 bases). The CDR3 contains 17 residues. Trimming stripped 4 bases from V and 3 bases from J, with 22 bases between. Germline V gene data show CDR1 as SGHNT and CDR2 as YYREEE (reference sequence).

The V and J genes are TRBV19 and TRBJ2-2, with 12 bases fitting TRBD2. The J segment lost 6 bases and the V segment lost 5 bases, leaving 10 bases of the junction unmatched. This CDR3 region has 17 residues. Germline CDR1 is LNHDA and CDR2 is SQIVND (reference sequence). CDR3 loop: CASSLQTTSGSAGELFF. The CDR3 DNA reads TGTGCCAGTAGTCTCCAGACGACTAGCGGGAGTGCCGGGGAGCTGTTTTTT.

This sequence joins TRBV11-3 and TRBJ2-5, with TRBD1 matching 8 bases. The CDR3 length is 17 residues. V lost 1 base, J lost 3 bases, and 10 bases stayed unmatched. Germline loops: CDR1 SGHNT, CDR2 YENEEA. The CDR3 sequence is CASSLGTGTGGEETQYF. DNA of the CDR3: TGTGCCAGCAGCTTAGGTACCGGGACAGGAGGCGAAGAGACCCAGTACTTC.

The genes are TRBV2 and TRBJ1-6, with 7 positions matching TRBD1. This CDR3 is built from 12 residues. Per the germline V gene, CDR1 is SNHLY and CDR2 is FYNNEI. V trimming: 9 bases; J trimming: 6 bases; junction bases outside the gene matches: 2. CDR3 nucleotides: TGTGCCAGGCGGGACAGTAATTCACCCCTCCACTTT. Translation: CARRDSNSPLHF.

The chain joins TRBV7-8 to TRBJ2-2; the match to TRBD2 covers 11 bases. Germline values: CDR1 SGHVS, CDR2 FQNEAQ. The junction had 6 bases not matched to a gene; V was cut back by 2 bases and J by 7 bases. There are 16 residues in the CDR3. Written as DNA, the CDR3 is TGTGCCAGCAGCTTACGTAGCGGGAGGGTCATCGGGGAGCTGTTTTTT. Protein: CASSLRSGRVIGELFF.

The CDR3 here is CASSLEGAGNSPLHF. CDR3 coding DNA: TGCGCCAGCAGCTTGGAAGGGGCTGGTAATTCACCCCTCCACTTT. V and J are TRBV5-1 and TRBJ1-6, with D perhaps TRBD1 (5 bases). Germline V gives CDR1 SGHRS, CDR2 YFSETQ. The CDR3 is 15 residues long. The V end was cut by 0 bases, the J end by 6 bases, with 10 bases between.

The chain links TRBV27 to TRBJ2-2, with 11 bases matching TRBD1. V was pared by 6 bases and J by 0 bases, with 0 bases of the junction left unmatched. This CDR3 is built from 15 residues. CDR1 MNHEY and CDR2 SMNVEV come from the germline V gene (reference sequence). DNA of the CDR3: TGTGCCAGCAGGGACAGGGGGCCGAACACCGGGGAGCTGTTTTTT. It encodes CASRDRGPNTGELFF.

The gene calls are TRBV19 and TRBJ1-5, with 11 bases matching TRBD1. V gave up 4 bases and J gave up 6 bases; unmatched junction bases: 5. Germline V gives CDR1 LNHDA, CDR2 SQIVND (reference sequence). The CDR3 is made up of 15 amino acids. CDR3 sequence (DNA): TGTGCCAGTAGTACCAGGACAGGGGGCGGTCAGCCCCAGCATTTT. Translated, it gives CASSTRTGGGQPQHF.

The chain is built from TRBV6-5 and TRBJ1-2; D may be TRBD1 (5 bases). This CDR3 comprises 15 residues. Trimming removed 2 bases at V and 7 bases at J, with 17 bases between. Looked up from germline, CDR1 is MNHEY and CDR2 is SVGAGI. CDR3 protein: CASSYVDGGLGGYTF. The CDR3 region has the DNA TGTGCCAGCAGTTACGTCGATGGGGGACTGGGTGGCTACACCTTC.